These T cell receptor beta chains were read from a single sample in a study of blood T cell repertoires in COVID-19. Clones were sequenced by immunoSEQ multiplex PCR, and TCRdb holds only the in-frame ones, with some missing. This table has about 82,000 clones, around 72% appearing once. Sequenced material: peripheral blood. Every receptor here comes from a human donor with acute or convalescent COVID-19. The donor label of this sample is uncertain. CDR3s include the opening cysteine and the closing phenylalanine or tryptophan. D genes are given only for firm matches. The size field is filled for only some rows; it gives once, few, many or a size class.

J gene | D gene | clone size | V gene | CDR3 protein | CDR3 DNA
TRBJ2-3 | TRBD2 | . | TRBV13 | CASRPAAGGPSTDTQYF | TGTGCCAGCAGGCCGGCAGCGGGGGGGCCGAGCACAGATACGCAGTATTTT
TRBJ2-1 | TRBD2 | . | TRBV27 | CASSLYRLAGGGEQFF | TGTGCCAGCAGTTTGTACCGACTAGCGGGAGGGGGGGAGCAGTTCTTC
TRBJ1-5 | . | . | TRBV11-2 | CASSPEGRFNQPQHF | TGTGCCAGCAGTCCCGAGGGAAGATTCAATCAGCCCCAGCATTTT
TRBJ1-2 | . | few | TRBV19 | CASRPGGADYGYTF | TGTGCCAGCCGCCCTGGGGGCGCCGACTATGGCTACACCTTC
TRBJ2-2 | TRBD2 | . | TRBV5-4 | CASRASSGFRGTGELFF | TGTGCCAGCAGGGCCTCTAGCGGGTTCAGGGGAACCGGGGAGCTGTTTTTT
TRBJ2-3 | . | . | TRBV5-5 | CASSFLAGSTDTQYF | TGTGCCAGCAGCTTTCTGGCAGGGAGCACAGATACGCAGTATTTT
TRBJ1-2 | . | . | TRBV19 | CAHPQGNYGYTF | TGTGCTCACCCCCAGGGCAACTATGGCTACACCTTC
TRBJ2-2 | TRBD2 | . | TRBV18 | CASSPSNLGLAHTGELFF | TGTGCCAGCTCACCGTCAAATCTGGGACTAGCACACACCGGGGAGCTGTTTTTT
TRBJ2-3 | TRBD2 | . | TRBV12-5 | CASGFSGGVADTQYF | TGTGCTAGTGGTTTTTCCGGGGGGGTCGCAGATACGCAGTATTTT
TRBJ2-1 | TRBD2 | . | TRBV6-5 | CASSSGLADNEQFF | TGTGCCAGCAGTTCCGGACTAGCCGACAATGAGCAGTTCTTC
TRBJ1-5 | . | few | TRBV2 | CASREQGLGNQPQHF | TGTGCCAGCAGGGAACAGGGTCTGGGCAATCAGCCCCAGCATTTT
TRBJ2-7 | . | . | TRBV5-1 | CASSLGQVYEQYF | TGCGCCAGCAGCTTGGGGCAGGTCTACGAGCAGTACTTC
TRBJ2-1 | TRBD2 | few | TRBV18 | CASSPGLAGAYNEQFF | TGTGCCAGCTCACCGGGGCTAGCGGGGGCCTACAATGAGCAGTTCTTC
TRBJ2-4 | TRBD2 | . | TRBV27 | CASSSRVSGSSRLAKNIQYF | TGTGCCAGCAGTTCCCGGGTGAGCGGGAGCTCCCGCCTAGCCAAAAACATTCAGTACTTC
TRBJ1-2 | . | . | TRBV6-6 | CASSPPGVQGYGYTF | TGTGCCAGCAGTCCTCCCGGTGTACAGGGCTATGGCTACACCTTC
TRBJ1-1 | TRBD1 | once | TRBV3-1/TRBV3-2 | CASSPGTAEAFF | TGTGCCAGCAGCCCCGGGACAGCTGAAGCTTTCTTT
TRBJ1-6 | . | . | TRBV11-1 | CASSPGQTRDSPLHF | TGTGCCAGCAGCCCCGGACAGACGCGGGATTCACCCCTCCACTTT
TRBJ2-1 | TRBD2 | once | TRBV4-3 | CASSQLAGLYNEQFF | TGCGCCAGCAGCCAACTAGCGGGACTCTACAATGAGCAGTTCTTC
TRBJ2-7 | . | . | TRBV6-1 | CASSEVGRAMNYEQYF | TGTGCCAGCAGTGAAGTTGGCAGGGCCATGAACTACGAGCAGTACTTC
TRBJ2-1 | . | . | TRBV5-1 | CASSLEGGGPYNEQFF | TGCGCCAGCAGCTTGGAAGGCGGGGGCCCTTACAATGAGCAGTTCTTC
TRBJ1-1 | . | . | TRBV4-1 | CASSQDEGYTEAFF | TGCGCCAGCAGCCAAGATGAGGGATACACTGAAGCTTTCTTT
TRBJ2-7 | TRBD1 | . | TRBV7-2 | CASSLGTGVGGIYEQYF | TGTGCCAGCAGCTTAGGCACAGGGGTTGGGGGAATTTACGAGCAGTACTTC
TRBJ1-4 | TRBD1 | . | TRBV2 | CASSGDRGREGKLFF | TGTGCCAGCAGTGGGGACAGGGGCCGCGAGGGGAAACTGTTTTTT
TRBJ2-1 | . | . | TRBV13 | CASLGAGSKNEQFF | TGTGCCAGCCTGGGGGCAGGGAGCAAAAATGAGCAGTTCTTC
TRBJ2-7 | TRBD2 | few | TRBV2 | CASKYASGTVGSYEQYF | TGTGCCAGCAAATACGCTAGCGGGACCGTCGGGTCCTACGAGCAGTACTTC
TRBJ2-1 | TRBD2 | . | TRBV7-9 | CAGGLAGGNEQFF | TGTGCCGGTGGGCTAGCGGGAGGGAATGAGCAGTTCTTC
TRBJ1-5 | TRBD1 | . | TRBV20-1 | CSASSGTGFRPQHF | TGCAGTGCTAGTTCCGGGACAGGCTTTCGGCCCCAGCATTTT
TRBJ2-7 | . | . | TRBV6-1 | CASSENSPYEQYF | TGTGCCAGCAGTGAAAACTCGCCCTACGAGCAGTACTTC
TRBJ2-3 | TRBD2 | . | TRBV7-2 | CASRLSGVSTDTQYF | TGTGCCAGCAGACTTAGCGGGGTGAGCACAGATACGCAGTATTTT
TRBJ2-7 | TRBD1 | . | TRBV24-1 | CATSDPGTGRYEQYF | TGTGCCACCAGTGATCCCGGGACAGGGAGATACGAGCAGTACTTC
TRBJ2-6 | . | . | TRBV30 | CAWSNSGANVLTF | TGTGCCTGGTCTAACTCTGGGGCCAACGTCCTGACTTTC
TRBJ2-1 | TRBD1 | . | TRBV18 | CASSPPTGGRYNEQFF | TGTGCCAGCTCACCACCGACAGGGGGTAGGTACAATGAGCAGTTCTTC
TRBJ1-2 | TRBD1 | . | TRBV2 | CASRTRDRALF | TGTGCCAGCAGGACCCGGGACAGGGCACTTTTC
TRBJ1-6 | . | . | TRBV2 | CASARGYNSPLHF | TGTGCCAGCGCCCGGGGCTATAATTCACCCCTCCACTTT
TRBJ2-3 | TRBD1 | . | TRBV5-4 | CASSFRQGDTQYF | TGTGCCAGCAGCTTCCGACAGGGGGATACGCAGTATTTT
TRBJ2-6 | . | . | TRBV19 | CASSLDSNSGANVLTF | TGTGCCAGTAGCTTAGACAGTAACTCTGGGGCCAACGTCCTGACTTTC
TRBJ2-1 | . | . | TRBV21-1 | CASSKDGRGPPWNEQFF | TGTGCCAGCAGCAAAGACGGGCGGGGGCCCCCGTGGAATGAGCAGTTCTTC
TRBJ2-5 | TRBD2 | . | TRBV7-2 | CASSGTSGGLRWEQETQYF | TGTGCCAGCAGCGGGACTAGCGGGGGGCTACGATGGGAGCAAGAGACCCAGTACTTC
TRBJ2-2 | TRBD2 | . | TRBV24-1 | CATSDFSSGVIGELFF | TGTGCCACCAGTGATTTTTCTAGCGGGGTGATCGGGGAGCTGTTTTTT
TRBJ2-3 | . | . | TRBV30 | CAWSFGGDRLGDTQYF | TGTGCCTGGAGTTTTGGGGGTGACAGGTTGGGGGATACGCAGTATTTT
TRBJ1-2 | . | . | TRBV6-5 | CASSLGVGAGGYTF | TGTGCCAGCAGTCTGGGTGTGGGGGCAGGCGGCTACACCTTC
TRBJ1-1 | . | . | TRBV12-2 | CASRLGDRELDTEAFF | TGTGCAAGTCGCTTAGGTGACAGGGAGTTGGACACTGAAGCTTTCTTT
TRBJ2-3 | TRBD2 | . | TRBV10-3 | CAISESRLAGGADTQYF | TGTGCCATCAGTGAGTCGAGACTAGCGGGAGGGGCAGATACGCAGTATTTT